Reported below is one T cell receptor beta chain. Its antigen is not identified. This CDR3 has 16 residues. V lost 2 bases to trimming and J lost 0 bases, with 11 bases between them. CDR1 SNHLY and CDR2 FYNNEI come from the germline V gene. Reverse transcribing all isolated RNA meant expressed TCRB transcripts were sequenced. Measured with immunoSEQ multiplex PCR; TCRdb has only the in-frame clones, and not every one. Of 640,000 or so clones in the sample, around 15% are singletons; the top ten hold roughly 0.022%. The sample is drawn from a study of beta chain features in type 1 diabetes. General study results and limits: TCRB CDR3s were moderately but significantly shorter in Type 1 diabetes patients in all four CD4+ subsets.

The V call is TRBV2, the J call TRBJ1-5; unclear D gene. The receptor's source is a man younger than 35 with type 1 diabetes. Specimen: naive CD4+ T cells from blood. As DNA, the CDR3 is TGTGCCAGCAGTGAATTCGGCGCCAGTAGCAATCAGCCCCAGCATTTT. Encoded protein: CASSEFGASSNQPQHF.